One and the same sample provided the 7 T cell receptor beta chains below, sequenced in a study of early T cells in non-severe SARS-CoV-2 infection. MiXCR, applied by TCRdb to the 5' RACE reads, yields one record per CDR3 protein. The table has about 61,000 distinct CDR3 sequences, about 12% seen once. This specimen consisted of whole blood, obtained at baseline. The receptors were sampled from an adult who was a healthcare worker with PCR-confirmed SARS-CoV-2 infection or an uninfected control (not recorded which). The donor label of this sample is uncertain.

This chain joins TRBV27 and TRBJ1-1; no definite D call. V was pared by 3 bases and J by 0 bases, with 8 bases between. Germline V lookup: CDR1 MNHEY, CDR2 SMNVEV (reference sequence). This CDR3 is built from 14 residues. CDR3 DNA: TGTGCCAGCAGTTTGGCGGTTATGAACACTGAAGCTTTCTTT. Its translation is CASSLAVMNTEAFF.

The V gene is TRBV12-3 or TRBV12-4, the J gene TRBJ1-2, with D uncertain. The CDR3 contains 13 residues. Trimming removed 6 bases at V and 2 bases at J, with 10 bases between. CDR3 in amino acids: CASSFDPNYGYTF. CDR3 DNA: TGTGCCAGCAGCTTCGACCCCAACTATGGCTACACCTTC.

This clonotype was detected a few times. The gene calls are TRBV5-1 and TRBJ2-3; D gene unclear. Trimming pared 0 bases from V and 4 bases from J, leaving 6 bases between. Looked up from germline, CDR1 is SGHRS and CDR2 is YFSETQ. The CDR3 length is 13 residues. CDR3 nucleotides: TGCGCCAGCAGCTTGGCCGGGCCAGATACGCAGTATTTT. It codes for CASSLAGPDTQYF.

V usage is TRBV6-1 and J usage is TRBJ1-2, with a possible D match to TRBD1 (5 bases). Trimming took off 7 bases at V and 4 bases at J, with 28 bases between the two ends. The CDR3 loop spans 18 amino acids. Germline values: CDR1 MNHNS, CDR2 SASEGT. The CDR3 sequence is CASNSLGNGRGDRYGYTF. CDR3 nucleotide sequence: TGTGCCAGCAACAGCTTAGGGAATGGAAGAGGGGACCGCTATGGCTACACCTTC.

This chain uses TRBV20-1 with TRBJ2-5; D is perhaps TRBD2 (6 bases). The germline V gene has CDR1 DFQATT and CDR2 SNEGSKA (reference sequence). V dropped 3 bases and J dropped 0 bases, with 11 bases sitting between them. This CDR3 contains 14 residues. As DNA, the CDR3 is TGCAGTGCTAGCGGGGACTCGTACCAAGAGACCCAGTACTTC. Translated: CSASGDSYQETQYF.

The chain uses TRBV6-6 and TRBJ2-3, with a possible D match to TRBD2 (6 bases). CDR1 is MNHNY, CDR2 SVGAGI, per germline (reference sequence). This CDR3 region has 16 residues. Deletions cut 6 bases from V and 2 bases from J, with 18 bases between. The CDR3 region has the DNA TGTGCCAGCAGAAACCATAGGAGGGAGACCACAGATACGCAGTATTTT. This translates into CASRNHRRETTDTQYF.

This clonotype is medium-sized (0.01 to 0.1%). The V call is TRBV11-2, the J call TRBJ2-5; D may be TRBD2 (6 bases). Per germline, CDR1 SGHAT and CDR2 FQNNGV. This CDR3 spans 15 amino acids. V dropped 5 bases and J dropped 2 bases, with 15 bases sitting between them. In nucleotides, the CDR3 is TGTGCCAGCAGCGGAGGGGTAGGGAGTCAAGAGACCCAGTACTTC. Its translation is CASSGGVGSQETQYF.